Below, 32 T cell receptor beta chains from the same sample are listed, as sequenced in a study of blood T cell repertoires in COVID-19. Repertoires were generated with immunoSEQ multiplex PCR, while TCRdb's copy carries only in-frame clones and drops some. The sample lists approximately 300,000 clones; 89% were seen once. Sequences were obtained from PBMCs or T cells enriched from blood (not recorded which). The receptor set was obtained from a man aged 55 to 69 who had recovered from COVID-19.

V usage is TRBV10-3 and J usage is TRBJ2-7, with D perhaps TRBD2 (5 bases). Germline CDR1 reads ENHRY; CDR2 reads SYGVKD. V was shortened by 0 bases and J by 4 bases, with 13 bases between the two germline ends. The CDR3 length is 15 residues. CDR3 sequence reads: CAISESNGNKYEQYF. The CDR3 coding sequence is TGTGCCATCAGTGAGTCGAACGGGAACAAGTACGAGCAGTACTTC.

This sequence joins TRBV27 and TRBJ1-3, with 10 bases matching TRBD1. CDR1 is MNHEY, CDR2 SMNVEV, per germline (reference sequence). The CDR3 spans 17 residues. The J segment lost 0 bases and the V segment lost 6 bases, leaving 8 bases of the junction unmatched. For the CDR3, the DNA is TGTGCCAGCAGCCCTGACAGGGGGCCCCTCTCTGGAAACACCATATATTTT. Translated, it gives CASSPDRGPLSGNTIYF.

CDR3 DNA: TGTGCCAGCAGCCCCGGACAGGGGGAAAACACCGGGGAGCTGTTTTTT. Its protein is CASSPGQGENTGELFF. The V call is TRBV11-3, the J call TRBJ2-2, with 10 bases fitting TRBD1. The CDR3 has 16 residues. Unmatched junction bases numbered 5, after V lost 5 bases and J lost 2 bases. The germline V gene has CDR1 SGHNT and CDR2 YENEEA. The variable domain in full, with the rest retrieved from reference TRBV11-3 and TRBJ2-2, is EAGVVQSPRYKIIEKKQPVAFWCNPISGHNTLYWYLQNLGQGPELLIRYENEEAVDDSQLPKDRFSAERLKGVDSTLKIQPAELGDSAVYLCASSPGQGENTGELFFGEGSRLTVL.

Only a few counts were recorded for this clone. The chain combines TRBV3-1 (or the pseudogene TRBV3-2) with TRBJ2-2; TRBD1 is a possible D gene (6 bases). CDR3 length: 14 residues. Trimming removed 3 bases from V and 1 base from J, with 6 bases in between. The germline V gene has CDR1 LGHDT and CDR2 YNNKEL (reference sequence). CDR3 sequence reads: CASSQDRNTGELFF. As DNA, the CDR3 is TGTGCCAGCAGCCAGGACAGGAACACCGGGGAGCTGTTTTTT.

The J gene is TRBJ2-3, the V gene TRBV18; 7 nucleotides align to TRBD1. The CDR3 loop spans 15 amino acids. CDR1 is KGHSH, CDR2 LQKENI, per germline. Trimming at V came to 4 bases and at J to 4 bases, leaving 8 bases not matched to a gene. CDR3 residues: CASSRDRVKPDTQYF. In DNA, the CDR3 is TGTGCCAGCTCACGTGACAGGGTAAAGCCAGATACGCAGTATTTT.

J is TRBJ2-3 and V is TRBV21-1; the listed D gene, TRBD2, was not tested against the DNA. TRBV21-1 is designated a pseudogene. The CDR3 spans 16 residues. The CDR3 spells CASSKVLAVRTDTQYF. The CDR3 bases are TGTGCCAGCAGCAAAGTACTAGCGGTACGCACAGATACGCAGTATTTT.

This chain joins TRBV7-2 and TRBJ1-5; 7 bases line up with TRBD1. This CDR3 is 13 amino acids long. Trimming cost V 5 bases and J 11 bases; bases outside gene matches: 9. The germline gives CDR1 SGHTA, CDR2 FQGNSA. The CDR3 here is CASSTTDRVSQHF. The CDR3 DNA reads TGTGCCAGCAGCACGACAGACAGGGTATCCCAGCATTTT.

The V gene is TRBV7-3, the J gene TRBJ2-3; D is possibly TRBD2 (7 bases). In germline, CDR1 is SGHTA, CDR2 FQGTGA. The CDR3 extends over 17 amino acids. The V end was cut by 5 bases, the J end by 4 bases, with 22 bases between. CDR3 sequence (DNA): TGTGCCAGCAGCCCCGGGGGCGGGGGCAGGGCCGCAGATACGCAGTATTTT. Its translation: CASSPGGGGRAADTQYF.

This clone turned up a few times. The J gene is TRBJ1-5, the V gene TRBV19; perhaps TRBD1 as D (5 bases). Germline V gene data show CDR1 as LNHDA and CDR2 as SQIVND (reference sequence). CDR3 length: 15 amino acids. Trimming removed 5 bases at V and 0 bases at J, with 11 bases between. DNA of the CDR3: TGTGCCAGTAGTGAGACAGTCAATAGCAATCAGCCCCAGCATTTT. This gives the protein CASSETVNSNQPQHF.

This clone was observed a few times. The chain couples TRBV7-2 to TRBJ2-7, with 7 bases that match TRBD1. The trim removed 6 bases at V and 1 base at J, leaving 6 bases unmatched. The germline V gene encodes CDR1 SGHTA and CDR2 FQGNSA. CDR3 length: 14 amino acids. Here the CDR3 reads CASRYGTDSYEQYF. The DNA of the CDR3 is TGTGCCAGCAGATACGGGACAGATTCCTACGAGCAGTACTTC.

CDR3 coding DNA: TGTGCCAGCAGTGAACTAGGGGTTAACACTGAAGCTTTCTTT. It encodes CASSELGVNTEAFF. The chain couples TRBV2 to TRBJ1-1; perhaps TRBD1 as D (5 bases). Germline V gene data show CDR1 as SNHLY and CDR2 as FYNNEI. CDR3 length: 14 residues. Trimming cost V 2 bases and J 2 bases, with 9 bases left between them.

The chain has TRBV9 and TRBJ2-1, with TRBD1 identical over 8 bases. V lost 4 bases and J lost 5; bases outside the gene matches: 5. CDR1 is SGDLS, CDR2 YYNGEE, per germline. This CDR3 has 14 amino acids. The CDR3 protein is CASSRGQGDNEQFF. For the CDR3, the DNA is TGTGCCAGCAGCCGAGGACAGGGTGACAATGAGCAGTTCTTC.

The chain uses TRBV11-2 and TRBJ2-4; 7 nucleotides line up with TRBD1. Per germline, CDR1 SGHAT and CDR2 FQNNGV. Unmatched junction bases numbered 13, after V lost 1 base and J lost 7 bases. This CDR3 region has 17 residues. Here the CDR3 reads CASSLVSDRVRPNIQYF. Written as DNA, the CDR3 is TGTGCCAGCAGCTTAGTATCCGACAGGGTACGTCCGAACATTCAGTACTTC.

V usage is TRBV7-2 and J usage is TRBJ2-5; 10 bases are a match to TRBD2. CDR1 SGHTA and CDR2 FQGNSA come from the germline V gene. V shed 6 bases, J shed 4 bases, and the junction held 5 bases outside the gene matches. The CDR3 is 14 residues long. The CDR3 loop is CASRERLAGETQYF. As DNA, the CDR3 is TGTGCCAGCAGGGAACGACTAGCGGGAGAGACCCAGTACTTC.

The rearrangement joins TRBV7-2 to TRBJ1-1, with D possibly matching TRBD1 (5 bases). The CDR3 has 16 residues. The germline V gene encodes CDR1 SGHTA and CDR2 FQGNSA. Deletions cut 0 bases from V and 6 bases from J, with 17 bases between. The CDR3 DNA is TGTGCCAGCAGCTTAGCCCTGGGGGGGGGTAAGGCTGAAGCTTTCTTT. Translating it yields CASSLALGGGKAEAFF. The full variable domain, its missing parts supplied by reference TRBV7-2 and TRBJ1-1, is GAGVSQSPSNKVTEKGKDVELRCDPISGHTALYWYRQSLGQGLEFLIYFQGNSAPDKSGLPSDRFSAERTGGSVSTLTIQRTQQEDSAVYLCASSLALGGGKAEAFFGQGTRLTVV.

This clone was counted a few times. CDR3 region: CASSQGTWGPQHF. DNA for the CDR3: TGTGCCAGCAGCCAAGGCACATGGGGCCCCCAGCATTTT. V is TRBV3-1 (or the pseudogene TRBV3-2) and J is TRBJ1-5, with D possibly TRBD1 on 5 matching bases. V lost 1 base, J lost 10 bases, and 11 bases lay in between. The CDR3 is 13 amino acids. Germline CDR1 LGHDT, CDR2 YNNKEL (reference sequence).

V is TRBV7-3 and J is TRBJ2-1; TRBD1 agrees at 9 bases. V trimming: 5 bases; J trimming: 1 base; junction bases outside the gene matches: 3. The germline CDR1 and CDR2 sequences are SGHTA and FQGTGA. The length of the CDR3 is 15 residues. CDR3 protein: CASSLQGASYNEQFF. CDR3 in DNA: TGTGCCAGCAGCCTACAGGGGGCTTCCTACAATGAGCAGTTCTTC. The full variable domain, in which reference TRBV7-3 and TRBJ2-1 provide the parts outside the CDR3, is GAGVSQTPSNKVTEKGKYVELRCDPISGHTALYWYRQSLGQGPEFLIYFQGTGAADDSGLPNDRFFAVRPEGSVSTLKIQRTERGDSAVYLCASSLQGASYNEQFFGPGTRLTVL.

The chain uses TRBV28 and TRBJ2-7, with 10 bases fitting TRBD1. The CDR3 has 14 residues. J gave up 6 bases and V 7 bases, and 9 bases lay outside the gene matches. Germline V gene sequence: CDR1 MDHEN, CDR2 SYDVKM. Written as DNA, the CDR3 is TGTGCCAGCATCCCCGCCGGGACAGGGGCCGAGCAGTACTTC. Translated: CASIPAGTGAEQYF.

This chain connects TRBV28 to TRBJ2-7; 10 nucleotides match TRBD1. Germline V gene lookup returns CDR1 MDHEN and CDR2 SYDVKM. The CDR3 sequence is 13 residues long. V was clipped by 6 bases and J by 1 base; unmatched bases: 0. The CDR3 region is CASRGQGSYEQYF. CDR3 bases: TGTGCCAGCAGGGGACAGGGGTCCTACGAGCAGTACTTC.

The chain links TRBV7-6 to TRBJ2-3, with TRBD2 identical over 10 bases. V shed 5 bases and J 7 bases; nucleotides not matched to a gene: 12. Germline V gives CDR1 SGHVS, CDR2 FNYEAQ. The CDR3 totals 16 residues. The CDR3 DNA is TGTGCCAGCAGCCTCCTCGTTGGGACTAGCGAACATACGCAGTATTTT. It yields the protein CASSLLVGTSEHTQYF.

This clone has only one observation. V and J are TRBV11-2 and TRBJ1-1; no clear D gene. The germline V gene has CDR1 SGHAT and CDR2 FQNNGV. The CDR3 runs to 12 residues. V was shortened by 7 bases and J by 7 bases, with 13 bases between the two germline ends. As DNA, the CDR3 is TGTGCCAGCACTAGGGAGGTGGGTGAAGCTTTCTTT. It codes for CASTREVGEAFF.

The CDR3 bases are TGTGCCAGCAGCGTAGTGGGGGGAGGGTACAATGAGCAGTTCTTC. Translated, it gives CASSVVGGGYNEQFF. The rearrangement joins TRBV9 to TRBJ2-1; 7 nucleotides line up with TRBD2. The junction had 4 bases not matched to a gene; V was cut back by 0 bases and J by 4 bases. The CDR3 runs to 15 residues. Germline values: CDR1 SGDLS, CDR2 YYNGEE.

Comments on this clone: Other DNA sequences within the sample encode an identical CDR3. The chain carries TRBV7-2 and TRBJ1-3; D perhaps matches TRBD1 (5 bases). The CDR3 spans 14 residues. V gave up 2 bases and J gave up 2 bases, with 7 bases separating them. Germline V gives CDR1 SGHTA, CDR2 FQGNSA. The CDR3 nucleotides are TGTGCCAGCAGCTTACAGGGTGCTGGAAACACCATATATTTT. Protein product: CASSLQGAGNTIYF.

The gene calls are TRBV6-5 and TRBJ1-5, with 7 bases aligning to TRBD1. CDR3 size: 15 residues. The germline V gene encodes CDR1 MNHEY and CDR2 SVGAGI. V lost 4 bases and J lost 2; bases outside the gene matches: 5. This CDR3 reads CASSWTGDGNQPQHF. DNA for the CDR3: TGTGCCAGCAGTTGGACAGGAGACGGCAATCAGCCCCAGCATTTT.

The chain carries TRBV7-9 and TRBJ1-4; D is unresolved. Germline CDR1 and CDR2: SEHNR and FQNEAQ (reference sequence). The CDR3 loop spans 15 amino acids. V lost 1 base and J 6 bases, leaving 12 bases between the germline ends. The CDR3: CASSLGDRSDEKLFF. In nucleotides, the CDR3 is TGTGCCAGCAGCTTAGGTGATCGATCGGATGAAAAACTGTTTTTT.

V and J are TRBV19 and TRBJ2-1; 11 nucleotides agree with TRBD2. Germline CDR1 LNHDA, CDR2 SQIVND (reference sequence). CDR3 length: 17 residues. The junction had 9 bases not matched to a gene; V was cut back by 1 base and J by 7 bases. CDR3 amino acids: CASSIAWGTSGLNEQFF. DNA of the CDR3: TGTGCCAGTAGTATAGCTTGGGGGACTAGCGGTCTTAATGAGCAGTTCTTC.

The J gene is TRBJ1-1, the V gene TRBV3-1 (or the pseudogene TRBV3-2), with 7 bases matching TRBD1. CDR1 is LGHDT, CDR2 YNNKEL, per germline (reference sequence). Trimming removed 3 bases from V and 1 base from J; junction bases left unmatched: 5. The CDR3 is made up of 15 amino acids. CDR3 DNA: TGTGCCAGCAGCCAGTTGGGACAGCCGAACACTGAAGCTTTCTTT. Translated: CASSQLGQPNTEAFF.

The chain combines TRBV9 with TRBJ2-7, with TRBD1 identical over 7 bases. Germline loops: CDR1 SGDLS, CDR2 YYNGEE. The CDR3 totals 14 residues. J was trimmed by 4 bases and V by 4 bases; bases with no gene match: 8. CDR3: CASSPRTGRYEQYF. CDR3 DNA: TGTGCCAGCAGCCCCCGGACAGGCAGATACGAGCAGTACTTC. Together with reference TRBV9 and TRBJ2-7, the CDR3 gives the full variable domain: DSGVTQTPKHLITATGQRVTLRCSPRSGDLSVYWYQQSLDQGLQFLIQYYNGEERAKGNILERFSAQQFPDLHSELNLSSLELGDSALYFCASSPRTGRYEQYFGPGTRLTVT.

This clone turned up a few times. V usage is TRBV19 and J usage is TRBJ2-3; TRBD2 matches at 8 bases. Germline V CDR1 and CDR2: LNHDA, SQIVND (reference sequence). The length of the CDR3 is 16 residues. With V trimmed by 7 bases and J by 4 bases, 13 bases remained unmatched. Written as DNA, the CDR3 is TGTGCCAGTAATCGTGGCTCGGGAGGGCCGGCAGATACGCAGTATTTT. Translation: CASNRGSGGPADTQYF.

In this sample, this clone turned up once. The DNA for the CDR3 is TGTGCCAGCAGCCCCCGAGCGGGAGTAGATACGCAGTATTTT. It codes for CASSPRAGVDTQYF. This chain links TRBV9 with TRBJ2-3; TRBD2 aligns across 8 bases. CDR1 and CDR2 from the germline V gene are SGDLS and YYNGEE. The CDR3 runs to 14 residues. V trimming: 4 bases; J trimming: 5 bases; junction bases outside the gene matches: 6. Complete variable domain (other parts from reference TRBV9 and TRBJ2-3): DSGVTQTPKHLITATGQRVTLRCSPRSGDLSVYWYQQSLDQGLQFLIQYYNGEERAKGNILERFSAQQFPDLHSELNLSSLELGDSALYFCASSPRAGVDTQYFGPGTRLTVL.

CDR3: CASSTPGQGDQETQYF. DNA for the CDR3: TGTGCCAGCAGTACCCCGGGACAGGGGGACCAAGAGACCCAGTACTTC. The rearrangement joins TRBV28 to TRBJ2-5; 11 positions agree with TRBD1. The CDR3 totals 16 residues. Germline trimming cut 5 bases from V and 0 bases from J; bases unmatched to any gene: 5. Per germline, CDR1 MDHEN and CDR2 SYDVKM.

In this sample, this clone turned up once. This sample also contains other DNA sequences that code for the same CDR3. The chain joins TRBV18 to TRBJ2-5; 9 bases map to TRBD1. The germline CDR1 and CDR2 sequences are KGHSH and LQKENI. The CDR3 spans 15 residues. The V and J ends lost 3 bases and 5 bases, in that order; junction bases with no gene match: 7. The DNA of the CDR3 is TGTGCCAGCTCACCCGGTACAGGGGGCCGGGAGACCCAGTACTTC. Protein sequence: CASSPGTGGRETQYF. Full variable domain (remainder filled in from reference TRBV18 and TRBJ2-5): NAGVMQNPRHLVRRRGQEARLRCSPMKGHSHVYWYRQLPEEGLKFMVYLQKENIIDESGMPKERFSAEFPKEGPSILRIQQVVRGDSAAYFCASSPGTGGRETQYFGPGTRLLVL.